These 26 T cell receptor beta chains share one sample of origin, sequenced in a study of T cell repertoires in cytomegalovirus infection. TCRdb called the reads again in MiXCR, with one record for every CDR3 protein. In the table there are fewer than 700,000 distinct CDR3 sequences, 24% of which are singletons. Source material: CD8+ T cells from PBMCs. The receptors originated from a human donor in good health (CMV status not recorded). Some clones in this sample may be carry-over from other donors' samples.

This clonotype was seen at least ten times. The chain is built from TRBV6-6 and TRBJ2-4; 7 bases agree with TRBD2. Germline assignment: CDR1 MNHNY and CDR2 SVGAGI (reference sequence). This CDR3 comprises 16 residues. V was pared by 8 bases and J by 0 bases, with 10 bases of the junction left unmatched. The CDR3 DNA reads TGTGCCAGCCCTTCGGAAGCGGGGCTAGCCAAAAACATTCAGTACTTC. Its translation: CASPSEAGLAKNIQYF.

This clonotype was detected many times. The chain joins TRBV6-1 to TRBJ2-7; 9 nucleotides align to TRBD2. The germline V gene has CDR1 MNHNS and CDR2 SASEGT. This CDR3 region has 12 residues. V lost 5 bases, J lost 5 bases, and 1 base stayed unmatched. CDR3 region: CASSRTSDEQYF. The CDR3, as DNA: TGTGCCAGCAGTCGGACTAGCGACGAGCAGTACTTC.

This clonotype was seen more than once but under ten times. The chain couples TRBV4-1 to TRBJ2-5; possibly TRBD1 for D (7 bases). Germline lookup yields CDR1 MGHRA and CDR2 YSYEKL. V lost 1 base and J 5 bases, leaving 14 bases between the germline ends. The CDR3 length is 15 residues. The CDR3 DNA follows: TGCGCCAGCAGCCAAGTACAGGGGAGCGGGGAGACCCAGTACTTC. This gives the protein CASSQVQGSGETQYF.

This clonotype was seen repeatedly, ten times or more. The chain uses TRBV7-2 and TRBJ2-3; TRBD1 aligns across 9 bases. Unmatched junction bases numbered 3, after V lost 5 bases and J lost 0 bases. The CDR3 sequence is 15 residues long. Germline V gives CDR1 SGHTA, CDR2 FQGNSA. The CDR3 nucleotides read TGTGCCAGCAGCGTGGGACAGGGAAGCACAGATACGCAGTATTTT. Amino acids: CASSVGQGSTDTQYF.

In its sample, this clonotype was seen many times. The CDR3 protein is CASSYRSTTPHEQYF. The CDR3 region has the DNA TGTGCCAGCAGTTATCGGTCGACAACTCCACACGAGCAGTACTTC. The chain combines TRBV6-2 or TRBV6-3 with TRBJ2-7, with D unresolved. V dropped 3 bases and J dropped 5 bases, with 17 bases sitting between them. Per the germline V gene, CDR1 is MNHEY and CDR2 is SVGEGT. There are 15 residues in the CDR3.

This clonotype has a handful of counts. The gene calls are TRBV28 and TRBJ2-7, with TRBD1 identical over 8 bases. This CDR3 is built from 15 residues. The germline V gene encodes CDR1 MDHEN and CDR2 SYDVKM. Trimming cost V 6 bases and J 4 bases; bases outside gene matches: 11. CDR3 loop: CASSPPGTGSYEQYV. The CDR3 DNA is TGTGCCAGCAGCCCGCCCGGGACAGGCTCTTACGAGCAGTACGTC.

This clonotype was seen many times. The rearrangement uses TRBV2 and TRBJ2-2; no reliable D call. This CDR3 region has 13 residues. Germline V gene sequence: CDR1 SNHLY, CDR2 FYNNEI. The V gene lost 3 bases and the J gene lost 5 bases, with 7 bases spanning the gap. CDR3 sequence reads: CASSDRPTGELFF. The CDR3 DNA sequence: TGTGCCAGCAGTGACAGGCCAACCGGGGAGCTGTTTTTT.

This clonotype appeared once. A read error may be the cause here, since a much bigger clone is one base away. The chain's CDR3 is CVSSLQGAPEKLFF. In nucleotides, the CDR3 is TGTGTCAGCAGCCTACAGGGGGCTCCTGAAAAACTGTTTTTT. This chain links TRBV4-2 with TRBJ1-4, with 9 bases aligning to TRBD1. CDR3 length: 14 residues. Germline V gene sequence: CDR1 LGHNA, CDR2 YNFKEQ.

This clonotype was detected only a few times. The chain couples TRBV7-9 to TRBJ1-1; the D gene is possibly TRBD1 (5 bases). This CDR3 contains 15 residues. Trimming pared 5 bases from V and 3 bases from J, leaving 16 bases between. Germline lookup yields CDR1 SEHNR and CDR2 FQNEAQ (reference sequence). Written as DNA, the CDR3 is TGTGCCAGCAGCGTACAGGTCTCAATGGACACTGAAGCTTTCTTT. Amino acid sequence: CASSVQVSMDTEAFF.

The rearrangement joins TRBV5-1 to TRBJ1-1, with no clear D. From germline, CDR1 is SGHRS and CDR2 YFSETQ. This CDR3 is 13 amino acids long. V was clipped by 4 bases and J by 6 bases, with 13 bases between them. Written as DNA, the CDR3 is TGCGCCAGCAGCATCGGACGGCCCCCTGAAGCTTTCTTT. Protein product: CASSIGRPPEAFF.

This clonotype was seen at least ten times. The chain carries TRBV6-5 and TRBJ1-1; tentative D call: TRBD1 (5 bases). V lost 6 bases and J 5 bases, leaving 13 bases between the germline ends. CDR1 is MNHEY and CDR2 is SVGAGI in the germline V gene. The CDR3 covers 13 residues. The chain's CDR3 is CASSRVQHTEAFF. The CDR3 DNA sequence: TGTGCCAGCAGCAGGGTGCAACATACTGAAGCTTTCTTT.

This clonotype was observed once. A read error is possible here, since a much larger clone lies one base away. CDR3 protein: CASGLAAGGGYEQYV. As DNA, the CDR3 is TGTGCCAGCGGCTTAGCCGCAGGGGGCGGATACGAGCAGTACGTC. This sequence joins TRBV7-6 and TRBJ2-7; 8 bases are shared with TRBD1. CDR3 length equals 15 residues. Germline CDR1 and CDR2: SGHVS and FNYEAQ.

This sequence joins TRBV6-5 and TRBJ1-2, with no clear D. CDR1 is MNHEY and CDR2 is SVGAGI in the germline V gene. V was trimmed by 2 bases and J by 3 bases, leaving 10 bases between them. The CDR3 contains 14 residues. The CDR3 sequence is CASSYAGVDYGYTF. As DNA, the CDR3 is TGTGCCAGCAGTTACGCGGGCGTCGACTATGGCTACACCTTC.

The CDR3 region has the DNA TGTGCCACCAGCTTGCGCCCTAGCGGGGGGGCCTATCATGAGCAGTTCTTC. Translation: CATSLRPSGGAYHEQFF. The chain employs TRBV15 and TRBJ2-1, with 12 nucleotides matching TRBD2. This CDR3 is 17 amino acids long. Per the germline V gene, CDR1 is LNHNV and CDR2 is YYDKDF (reference sequence). Trimming removed 5 bases from V and 8 bases from J; junction bases left unmatched: 13.

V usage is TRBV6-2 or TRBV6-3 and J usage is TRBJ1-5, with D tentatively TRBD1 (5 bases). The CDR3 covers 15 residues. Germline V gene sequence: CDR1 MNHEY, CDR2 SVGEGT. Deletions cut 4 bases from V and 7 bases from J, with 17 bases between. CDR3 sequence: CASSLSWRGWQPQHF. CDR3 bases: TGTGCCAGCAGTTTGAGTTGGAGGGGATGGCAGCCCCAGCATTTT.

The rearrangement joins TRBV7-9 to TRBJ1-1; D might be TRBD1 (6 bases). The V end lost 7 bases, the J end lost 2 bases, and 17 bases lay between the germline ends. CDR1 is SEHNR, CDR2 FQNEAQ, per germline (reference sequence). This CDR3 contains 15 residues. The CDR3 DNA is TGTGCCAGCAACCACGAAGGGGGGGGCAACACTGAAGCTTTCTTT. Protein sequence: CASNHEGGGNTEAFF.

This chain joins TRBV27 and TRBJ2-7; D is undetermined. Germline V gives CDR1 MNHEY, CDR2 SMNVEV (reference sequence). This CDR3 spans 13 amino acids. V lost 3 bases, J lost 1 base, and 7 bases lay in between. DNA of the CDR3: TGTGCCAGCAGTTTTTGGTTATCCTACGAGCAGTACTTC. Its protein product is CASSFWLSYEQYF.

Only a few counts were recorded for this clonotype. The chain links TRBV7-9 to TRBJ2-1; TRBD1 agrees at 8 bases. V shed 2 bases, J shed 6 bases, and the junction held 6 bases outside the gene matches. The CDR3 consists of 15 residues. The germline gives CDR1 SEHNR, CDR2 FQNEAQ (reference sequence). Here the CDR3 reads CASSLPWTGPNEQFF. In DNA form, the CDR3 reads TGTGCCAGCAGCTTACCCTGGACAGGGCCCAATGAGCAGTTCTTC.

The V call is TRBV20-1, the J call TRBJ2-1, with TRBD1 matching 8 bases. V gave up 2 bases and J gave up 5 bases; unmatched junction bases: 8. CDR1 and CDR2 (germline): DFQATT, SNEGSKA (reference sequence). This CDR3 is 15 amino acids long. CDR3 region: CSARNGQGDHNEQFF. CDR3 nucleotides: TGCAGTGCTAGAAATGGACAGGGTGACCACAATGAGCAGTTCTTC.

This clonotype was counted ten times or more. The CDR3 protein is CASSQRTGDNEQFF. CDR3 DNA: TGCGCCAGCAGCCAACGGACAGGGGACAATGAGCAGTTCTTC. The J gene is TRBJ2-1, the V gene TRBV4-1; TRBD1 matches 9 bases. Per the germline V gene, CDR1 is MGHRA and CDR2 is YSYEKL. Trimming cost V 2 bases and J 5 bases; bases outside gene matches: 1. The CDR3 length is 14 residues.

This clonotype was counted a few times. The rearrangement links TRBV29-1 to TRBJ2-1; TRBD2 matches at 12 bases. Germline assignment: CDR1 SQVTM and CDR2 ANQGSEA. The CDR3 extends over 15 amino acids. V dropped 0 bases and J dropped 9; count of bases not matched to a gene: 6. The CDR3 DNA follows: TGCAGCGTTGAAGATCTACTAGCGGGGGGTGGTGAGCAGTTCTTC. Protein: CSVEDLLAGGGEQFF.

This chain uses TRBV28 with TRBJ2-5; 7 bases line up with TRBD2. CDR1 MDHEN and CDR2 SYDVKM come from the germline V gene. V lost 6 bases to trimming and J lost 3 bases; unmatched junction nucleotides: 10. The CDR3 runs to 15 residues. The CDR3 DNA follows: TGTGCCAGCAGGCGGGCCGGGACTACAAAAGAGACCCAGTACTTC. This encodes CASRRAGTTKETQYF.

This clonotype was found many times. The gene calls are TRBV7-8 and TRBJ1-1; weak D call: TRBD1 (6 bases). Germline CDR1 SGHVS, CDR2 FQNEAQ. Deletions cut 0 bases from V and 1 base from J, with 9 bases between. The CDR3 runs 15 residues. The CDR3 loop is CASSLAGQTNTEAFF. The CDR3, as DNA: TGTGCCAGCAGCTTAGCTGGACAGACGAACACTGAAGCTTTCTTT.

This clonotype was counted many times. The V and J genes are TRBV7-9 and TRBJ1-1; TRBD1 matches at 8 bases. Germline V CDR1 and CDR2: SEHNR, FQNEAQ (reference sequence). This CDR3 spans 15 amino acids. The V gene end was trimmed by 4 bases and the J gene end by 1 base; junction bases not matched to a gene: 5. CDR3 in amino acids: CASSSRDRPNTEAFF. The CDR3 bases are TGTGCCAGCAGCTCTCGGGACAGGCCGAACACTGAAGCTTTCTTT.

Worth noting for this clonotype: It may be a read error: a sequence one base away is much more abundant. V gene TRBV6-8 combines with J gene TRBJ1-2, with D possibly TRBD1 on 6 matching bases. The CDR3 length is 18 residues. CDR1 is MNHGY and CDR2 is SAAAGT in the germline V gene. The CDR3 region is CASSHSRYGGLGSDGYTF. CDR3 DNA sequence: TGTGCCAGCAGTCACTCTCGGTACGGGGGCCTAGGGTCAGATGGCTACACCTTC.

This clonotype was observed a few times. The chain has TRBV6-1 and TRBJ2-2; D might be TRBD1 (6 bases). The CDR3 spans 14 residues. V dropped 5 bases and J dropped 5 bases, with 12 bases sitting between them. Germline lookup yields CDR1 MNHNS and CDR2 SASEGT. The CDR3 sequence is CASSTLTGTGELFF. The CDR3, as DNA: TGTGCCAGCAGTACATTGACAGGAACCGGGGAGCTGTTTTTT.